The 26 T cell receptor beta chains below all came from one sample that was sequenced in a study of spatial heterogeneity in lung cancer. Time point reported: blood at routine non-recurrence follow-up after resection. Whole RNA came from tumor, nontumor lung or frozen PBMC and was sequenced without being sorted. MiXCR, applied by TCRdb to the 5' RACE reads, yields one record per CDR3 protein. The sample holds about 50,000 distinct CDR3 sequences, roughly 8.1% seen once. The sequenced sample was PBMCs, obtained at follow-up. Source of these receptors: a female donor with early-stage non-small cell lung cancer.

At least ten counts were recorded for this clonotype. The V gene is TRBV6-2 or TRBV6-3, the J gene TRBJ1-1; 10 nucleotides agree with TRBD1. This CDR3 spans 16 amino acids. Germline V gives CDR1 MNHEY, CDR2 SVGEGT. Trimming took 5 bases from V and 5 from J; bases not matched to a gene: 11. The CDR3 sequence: CASSPRFDRGRTEAFF. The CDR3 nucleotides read TGTGCCAGCAGTCCCCGGTTTGACAGGGGGCGGACTGAAGCTTTCTTT.

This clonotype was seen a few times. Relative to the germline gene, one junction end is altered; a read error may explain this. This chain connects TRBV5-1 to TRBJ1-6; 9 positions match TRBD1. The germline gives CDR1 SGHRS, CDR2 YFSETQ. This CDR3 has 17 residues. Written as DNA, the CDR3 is TGCGCCAGCAGACTGAATGCGGGGACAGGGCATCAGAGTCGGTTTGTTTTT. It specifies CASRLNAGTGHQSRFVF.

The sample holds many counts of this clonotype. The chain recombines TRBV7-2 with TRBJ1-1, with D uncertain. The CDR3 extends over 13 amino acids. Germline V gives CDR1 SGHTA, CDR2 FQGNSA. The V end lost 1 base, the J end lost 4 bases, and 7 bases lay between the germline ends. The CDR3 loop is CASSLEPVTEAFF. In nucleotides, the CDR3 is TGTGCCAGCAGCTTAGAACCGGTCACTGAAGCTTTCTTT.

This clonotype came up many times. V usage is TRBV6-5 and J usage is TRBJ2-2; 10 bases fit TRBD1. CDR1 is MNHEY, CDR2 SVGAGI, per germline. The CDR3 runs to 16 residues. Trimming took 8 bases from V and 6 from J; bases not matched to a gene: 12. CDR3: CASFPAGTGVAGELFF. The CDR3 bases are TGTGCCAGCTTTCCGGCCGGGACAGGGGTCGCCGGGGAGCTGTTTTTT.

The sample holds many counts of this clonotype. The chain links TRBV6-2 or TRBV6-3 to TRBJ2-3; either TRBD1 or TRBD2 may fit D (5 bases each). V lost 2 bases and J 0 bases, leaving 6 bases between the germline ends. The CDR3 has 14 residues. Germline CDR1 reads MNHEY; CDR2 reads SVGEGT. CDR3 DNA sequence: TGTGCCAGCAGTTACGGGGGTAGCACAGATACGCAGTATTTT. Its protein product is CASSYGGSTDTQYF.

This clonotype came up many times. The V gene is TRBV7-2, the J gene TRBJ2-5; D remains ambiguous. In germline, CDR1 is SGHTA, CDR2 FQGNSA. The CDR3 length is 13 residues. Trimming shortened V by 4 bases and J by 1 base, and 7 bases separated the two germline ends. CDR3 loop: CASSYQVQETQYF. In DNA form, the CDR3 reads TGTGCCAGCAGCTATCAAGTCCAAGAGACCCAGTACTTC.

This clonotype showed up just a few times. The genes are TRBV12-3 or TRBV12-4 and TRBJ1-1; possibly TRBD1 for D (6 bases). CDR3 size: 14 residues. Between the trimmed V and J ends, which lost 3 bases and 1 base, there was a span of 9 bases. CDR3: CASSLVQGNTEAFF. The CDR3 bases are TGTGCCAGCAGTTTGGTACAGGGGAACACTGAAGCTTTCTTT.

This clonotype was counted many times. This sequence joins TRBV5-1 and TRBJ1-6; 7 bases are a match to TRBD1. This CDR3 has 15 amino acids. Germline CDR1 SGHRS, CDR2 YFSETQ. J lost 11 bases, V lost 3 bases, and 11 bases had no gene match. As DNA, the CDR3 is TGCGCCAGCAGCTCAGCCGGTAGGGGGCGCGCACCCCTCCACTTT. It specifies CASSSAGRGRAPLHF. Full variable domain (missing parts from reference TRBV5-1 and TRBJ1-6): KAGVTQTPRYLIKTRGQQVTLSCSPISGHRSVSWYQQTPGQGLQFLFEYFSETQRNKGNFPGRFSGRQFSNSRSEMNVSTLELGDSALYLCASSSAGRGRAPLHFGNGTRLTVT.

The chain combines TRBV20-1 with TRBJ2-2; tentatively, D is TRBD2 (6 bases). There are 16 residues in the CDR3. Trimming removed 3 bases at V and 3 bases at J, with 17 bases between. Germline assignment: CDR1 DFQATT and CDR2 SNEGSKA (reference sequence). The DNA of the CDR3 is TGCAGTGCTAGGGGCTTGGGCGGGGTGGACACCGGGGAGCTGTTTTTT. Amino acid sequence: CSARGLGGVDTGELFF.

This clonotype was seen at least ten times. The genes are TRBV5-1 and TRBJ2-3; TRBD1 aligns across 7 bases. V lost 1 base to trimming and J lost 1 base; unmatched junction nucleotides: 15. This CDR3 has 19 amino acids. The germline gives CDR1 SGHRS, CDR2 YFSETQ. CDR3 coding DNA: TGCGCCAGCAGCTTGTGGGGACAGACGAGAGGGGGAGGCACAGATACGCAGTATTTT. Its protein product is CASSLWGQTRGGGTDTQYF. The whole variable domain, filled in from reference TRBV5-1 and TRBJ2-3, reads KAGVTQTPRYLIKTRGQQVTLSCSPISGHRSVSWYQQTPGQGLQFLFEYFSETQRNKGNFPGRFSGRQFSNSRSEMNVSTLELGDSALYLCASSLWGQTRGGGTDTQYFGPGTRLTVL.

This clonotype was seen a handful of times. The CDR3 DNA reads TGTGCCAGCAGCCAAGATCTCAGCGAATACAATGAGCAGTTCTTC. Translated: CASSQDLSEYNEQFF. The V call is TRBV3-1, the J call TRBJ2-1; D ambiguous. The CDR3 contains 15 residues. The germline V gene encodes CDR1 LGHDT and CDR2 YNNKEL (reference sequence). Deletions cut 0 bases from V and 4 bases from J, with 10 bases between.

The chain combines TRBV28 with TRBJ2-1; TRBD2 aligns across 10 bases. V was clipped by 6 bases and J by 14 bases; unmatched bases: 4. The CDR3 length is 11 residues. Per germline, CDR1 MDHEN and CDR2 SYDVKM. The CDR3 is CASSPGTSEFF. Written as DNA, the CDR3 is TGTGCCAGCAGCCCCGGGACTAGCGAGTTCTTC. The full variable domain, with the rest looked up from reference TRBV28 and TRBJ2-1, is DVKVTQSSRYLVKRTGEKVFLECVQDMDHENMFWYRQDPGLGLRLIYFSYDVKMKEKGDIPEGYSVSREKKERFSLILESASTNQTSMYLCASSPGTSEFFGPGTRLTVL.

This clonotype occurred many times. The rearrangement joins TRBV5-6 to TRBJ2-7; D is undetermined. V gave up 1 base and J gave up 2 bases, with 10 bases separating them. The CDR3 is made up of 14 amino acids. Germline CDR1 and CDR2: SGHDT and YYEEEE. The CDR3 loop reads CASSLYSRPYEQYF. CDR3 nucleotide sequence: TGTGCCAGCAGCTTGTACAGTCGCCCCTACGAGCAGTACTTC.

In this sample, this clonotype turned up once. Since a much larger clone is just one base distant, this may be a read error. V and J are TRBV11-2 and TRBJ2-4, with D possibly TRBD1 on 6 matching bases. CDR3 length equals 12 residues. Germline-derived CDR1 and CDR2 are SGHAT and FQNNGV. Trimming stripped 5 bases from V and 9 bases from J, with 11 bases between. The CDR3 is CASSPLGGIQYF. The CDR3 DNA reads TGTGCCAGCAGCCCTTTAGGGGGCATTCAGTACTTC.

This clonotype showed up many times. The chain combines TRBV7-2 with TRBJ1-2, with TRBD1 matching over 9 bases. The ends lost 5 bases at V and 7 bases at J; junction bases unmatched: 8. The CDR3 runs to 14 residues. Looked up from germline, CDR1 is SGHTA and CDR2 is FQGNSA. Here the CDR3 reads CASSRDRESLGYTF. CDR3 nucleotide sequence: TGTGCCAGCAGCCGGGACAGGGAATCCCTTGGCTACACCTTC.

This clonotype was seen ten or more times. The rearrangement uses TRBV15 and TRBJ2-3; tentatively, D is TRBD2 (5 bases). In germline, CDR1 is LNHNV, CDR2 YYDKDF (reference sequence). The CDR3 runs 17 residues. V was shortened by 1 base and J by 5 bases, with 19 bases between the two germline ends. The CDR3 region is CATSRAGVYPSEDTQYF. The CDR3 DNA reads TGTGCCACCAGCAGAGCCGGGGTCTACCCTTCCGAAGATACGCAGTATTTT.

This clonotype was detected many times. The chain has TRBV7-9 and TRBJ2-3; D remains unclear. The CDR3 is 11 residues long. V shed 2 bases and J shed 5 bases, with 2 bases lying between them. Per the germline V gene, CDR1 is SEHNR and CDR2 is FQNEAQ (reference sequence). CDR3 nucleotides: TGTGCCAGCAGCTTAAGAGATACGCAGTATTTT. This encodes CASSLRDTQYF.

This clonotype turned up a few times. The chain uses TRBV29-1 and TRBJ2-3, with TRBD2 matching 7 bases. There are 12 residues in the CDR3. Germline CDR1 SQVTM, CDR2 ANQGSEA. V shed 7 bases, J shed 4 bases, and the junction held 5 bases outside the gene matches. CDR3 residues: CSGRLAPDTQYF. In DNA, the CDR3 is TGCAGCGGACGACTAGCCCCAGATACGCAGTATTTT.

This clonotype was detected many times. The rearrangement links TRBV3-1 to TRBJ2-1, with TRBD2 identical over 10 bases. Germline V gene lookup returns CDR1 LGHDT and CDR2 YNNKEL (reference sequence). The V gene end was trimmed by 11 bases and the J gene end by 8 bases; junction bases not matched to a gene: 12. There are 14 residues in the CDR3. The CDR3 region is CASLPSGGADEQFF. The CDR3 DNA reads TGTGCCTCCTTGCCCAGCGGGGGGGCTGATGAGCAGTTCTTC.

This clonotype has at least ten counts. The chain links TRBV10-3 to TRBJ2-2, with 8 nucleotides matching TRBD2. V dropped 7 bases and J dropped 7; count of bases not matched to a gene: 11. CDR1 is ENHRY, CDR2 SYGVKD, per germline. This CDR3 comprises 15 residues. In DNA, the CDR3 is TGTGCCATCACCCCCGCGGGGGGACATGGCGGGGAGCTGTTTTTT. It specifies CAITPAGGHGGELFF.

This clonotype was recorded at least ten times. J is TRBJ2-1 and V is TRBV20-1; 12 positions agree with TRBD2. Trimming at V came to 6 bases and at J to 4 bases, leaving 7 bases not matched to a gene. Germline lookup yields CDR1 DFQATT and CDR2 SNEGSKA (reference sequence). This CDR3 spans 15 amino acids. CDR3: CSASLTSGGYNEQFF. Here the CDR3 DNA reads TGCAGTGCCTCGCTTACTAGCGGGGGGTACAATGAGCAGTTCTTC.

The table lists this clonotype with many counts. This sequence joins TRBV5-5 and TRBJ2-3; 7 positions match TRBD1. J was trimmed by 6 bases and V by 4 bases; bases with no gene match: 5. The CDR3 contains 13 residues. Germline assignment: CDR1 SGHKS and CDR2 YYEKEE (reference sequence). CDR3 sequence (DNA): TGTGCCAGCAGCGTAAGGGGGCTGGATACGCAGTATTTT. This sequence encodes CASSVRGLDTQYF. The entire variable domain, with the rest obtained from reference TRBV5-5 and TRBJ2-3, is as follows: DAGVTQSPTHLIKTRGQQVTLRCSPISGHKSVSWYQQVLGQGPQFIFQYYEKEERGRGNFPDRFSARQFPNYSSELNVNALLLGDSALYLCASSVRGLDTQYFGPGTRLTVL.

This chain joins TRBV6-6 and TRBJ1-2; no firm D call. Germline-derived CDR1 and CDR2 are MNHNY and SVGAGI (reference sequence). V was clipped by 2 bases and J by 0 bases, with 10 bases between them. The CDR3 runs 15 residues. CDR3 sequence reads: CASSYRQSTNYGYTF. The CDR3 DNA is TGTGCCAGCAGTTACCGCCAGTCTACTAACTATGGCTACACCTTC.

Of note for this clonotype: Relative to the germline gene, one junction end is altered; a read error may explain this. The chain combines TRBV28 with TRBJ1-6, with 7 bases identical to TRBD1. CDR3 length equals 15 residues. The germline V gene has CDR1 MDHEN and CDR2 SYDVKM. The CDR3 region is CAGSFDQQGNSPLHF. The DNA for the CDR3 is TGTGCCGGCAGCTTTGATCAACAGGGGAACTCACCCCTCCACTTT.

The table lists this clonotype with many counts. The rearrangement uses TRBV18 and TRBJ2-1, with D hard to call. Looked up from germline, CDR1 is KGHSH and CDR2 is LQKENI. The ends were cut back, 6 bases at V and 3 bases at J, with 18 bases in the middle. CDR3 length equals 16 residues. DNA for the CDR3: TGTGCCAGCTCCGTAAATGCAGTTACTGTCTACAATGAGCAGTTCTTC. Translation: CASSVNAVTVYNEQFF.

The CDR3 sequence is CASSHLAGGSTDTQYF. The CDR3 region has the DNA TGCGCCAGCAGCCATCTAGCGGGGGGGAGCACAGATACGCAGTATTTT. The rearrangement uses TRBV4-1 and TRBJ2-3; 12 bases align to TRBD2. The ends lost 3 bases at V and 0 bases at J; junction bases unmatched: 1. This CDR3 has 16 amino acids. Germline V gene lookup returns CDR1 MGHRA and CDR2 YSYEKL.